In this sample, the clone carrying this TCR beta chain turned up many times. The antigen remains unidentified. Clinical Activity Scores of at least 3, NOSPECS grades of at least 4 and durations under 3 months characterized ophthalmopathy patients. Diagnosis rested on symptoms, serum thyroxine and TRAb, thyroid ultrasound, and orbital computed tomography. RNA transcripts served as the template for amplifying TCR beta CDR3 regions. When the TCR CDR3 underwent first-round RT-PCR, the HTBI primer set was used. TCRdb used MiXCR to reprocess the multiplex PCR reads, holding one entry per CDR3 protein. The repertoire consists of hundreds of thousands of distinct CDR3 sequences, with roughly 15% occurring once and the leading ten covering 2.5% to 4%. The data derive from a study of T cells in Graves' hyperthyroidism and ophthalmopathy. Overall study: At the time of initial diagnosis and before any treatment, peripheral blood was collected.

The CDR3 length is 13 residues. Germline lookup yields CDR1 MNHNS and CDR2 SASEGT. The germline V and J ends were trimmed by 8 bases and 5 bases, with 12 bases remaining between them. Regarding the study as a whole: In simple terms, a model built on 13 V-J features told ophthalmopathy apart from stable hyperthyroidism.

The TCR sequence derives from a woman aged 40 to 50 with Graves' ophthalmopathy. Specimen: blood. V and J are TRBV6-1 and TRBJ1-4; possibly TRBD1 for D (5 bases). This CDR3 is CASSQGENEKLFF. CDR3 bases: TGTGCCAGCTCGCAAGGGGAAAATGAAAAACTGTTTTTT.